The TCR beta chain under discussion was sequenced for a study of shared clonotypes between healthy human individuals. Broader study findings: Incomplete sequencing of sorted subsets was indicated by rarefaction despite large depth.

About this clone: Its specificity is not known.

Source study methods: ImmunoSEQ junction-only sequences lacked quality scores, so their filtering differed. Measured with immunoSEQ multiplex PCR; TCRdb has only the in-frame clones, and not every one. V and J calls and clone size are as listed in that table; D and trimming were resolved from the DNA. The sample shows about 2 million clones, around 96% of them seen only once. From germline, CDR1 is SNHLY and CDR2 FYNNEI. CDR3 length: 17 amino acids. The J segment lost 0 bases and the V segment lost 1 base, leaving 1 base of the junction unmatched. CD8 cells classed as naive were CD45RO-negative and positively selected for CCR7, excluding terminally differentiated effector memory CD45RA+ cells.

Sequenced input: naive CD8+ T cells sorted from blood. This clonotype was sampled from a man aged 18 to 30 in good health. This rearrangement joins TRBV2 to TRBJ2-5, with TRBD2 identical over 14 bases. For the CDR3, the DNA is TGTGCCAGCAGTGAAGGACTAGCGGGGGGGTACCAAGAGACCCAGTACTTC. This codes for CASSEGLAGGYQETQYF.